This T cell receptor (beta chain) was sequenced in a study of yellow fever vaccine responses in identical twins. CDR1 is SGHNT and CDR2 is YYREEE in the germline V gene (reference sequence). This CDR3 comprises 13 residues. The V and J ends lost 0 bases and 4 bases, in that order; junction bases with no gene match: 0. TCRdb processed the RT-PCR reads anew with MiXCR; each CDR3 protein has one entry. The data show around 2,500 distinct CDR3 sequences, with around 80% seen just once and about a tenth held by the top ten. Study outcomes and limitations: The T cell response to vaccination in identical twins was reportedly partly convergent and partly personalized.

About this clonotype itself: Its target is unknown.

The sequence derives from a female donor who received the yellow fever vaccine. This specimen consisted of T cells from blood (PBMCs), unsorted or a sorted subset (not recorded which), obtained before or after yellow fever vaccination (not recorded which). V and J are TRBV5-4 and TRBJ2-7, with 8 bases fitting TRBD1. CDR3: CASSLGTGYEQYV. DNA of the CDR3: TGTGCCAGCAGCTTGGGGACAGGGTACGAGCAGTACGTC.